These T cell receptor beta chains were read from a single sample in a study of T cell changes during pregnancy in multiple sclerosis. Some clones are missing from TCRdb's copy, which holds only in-frame ones; the method was immunoSEQ multiplex PCR. The sample holds roughly 52,000 clones; 85% to 90% are singletons and the top ten take 0.55% to 0.65%. Sequencing used CD4+ T cells from peripheral blood mononuclear cells, obtained in the first trimester of pregnancy. These receptors were taken from a female donor with multiple sclerosis, enrolled in a pregnancy study. Both conserved end residues are part of each CDR3. Each record gives: J gene, clone size, D gene, V gene, CDR3 protein, CDR3 DNA. D genes are given only for firm matches. Size values are once, few and many counts, or a class for expanded clones, and some rows have none.

TRBJ2-2 | . | . | TRBV6-5 | CASKGLQFTGELFF | TGTGCCAGCAAAGGCCTACAGTTCACCGGGGAGCTGTTTTTT
TRBJ2-1 | . | TRBD2 | TRBV2 | CASRPAGGYNEQFF | TGTGCCAGCAGGCCAGCGGGGGGATACAATGAGCAGTTCTTC
TRBJ1-2 | few | . | TRBV18 | CASSPSPDGGYTF | TGTGCCAGCTCACCAAGCCCCGATGGTGGCTACACCTTC
TRBJ2-1 | . | TRBD2 | TRBV6-4 | CASSEQRGPYNEQFF | TGTGCCAGCAGTGAGCAGCGGGGACCCTACAATGAGCAGTTCTTC
TRBJ1-5 | once | TRBD1 | TRBV6-5 | CASSSGQAWSQPQHF | TGTGCCAGCAGTTCGGGACAGGCTTGGAGTCAGCCCCAGCATTTT
TRBJ2-7 | . | . | TRBV5-1 | CASSFDGGGEQYF | TGCGCCAGCAGCTTCGACGGCGGAGGCGAGCAGTACTTC
TRBJ1-2 | few | . | TRBV4-1 | CASSQGLGRYGYTF | TGCGCCAGCAGCCAAGGGCTGGGCAGGTATGGCTACACCTTC
TRBJ1-1 | . | . | TRBV30 | CAWSGNRDTEAFF | TGTGCCTGGAGTGGGAATCGGGACACTGAAGCTTTCTTT
TRBJ1-6 | few | . | TRBV12-2 | CASRYRGNSPLHF | TGTGCAAGTCGCTACAGGGGTAATTCACCCCTCCACTTT
TRBJ2-3 | . | . | TRBV29-1 | CSVAGSTDTQYF | TGCAGCGTTGCAGGGAGCACAGATACGCAGTATTTT
TRBJ2-7 | once | TRBD1 | TRBV18 | CASSPQDRVEGKQYF | TGTGCCAGCTCACCACAGGACAGGGTCGAGGGGAAGCAGTACTTC